Shown below are 22 T cell receptor beta chains from a single sample sequenced in a study of regulatory dendritic cells for organ transplantation. No cognate antigen is known for these TCRs. Sorted T cells were CFSE-labeled and cultured five to six days with allogeneic regulatory or mature dendritic cells at 1:10. Libraries were prepared by immunoSEQ multiplex PCR; TCRdb keeps only in-frame clonotypes and omits some of them. Of about 20,000 clones in the sample, 80% to 90% are singletons; the top ten hold roughly 0.67%. The sequenced material came from naive CD4+ T cells from blood cultured with regulatory dendritic cells. Subset meaning: CD45RA+ naive T cells. The source is a human donor in good health.

The chain recombines TRBV15 with TRBJ2-5, with D tentatively TRBD2 (6 bases). V lost 1 base, J lost 4 bases, and 22 bases lay in between. The length of the CDR3 is 18 residues. CDR1 LNHNV and CDR2 YYDKDF come from the germline V gene (reference sequence). The CDR3: CATSRVQGALAGLETQYF. CDR3 coding DNA: TGTGCCACCAGCAGAGTTCAAGGAGCCCTCGCGGGGTTAGAGACCCAGTACTTC.

The rearrangement joins TRBV6-5 to TRBJ1-6, with TRBD1 identical over 9 bases. The CDR3 runs 13 residues. From germline, CDR1 is MNHEY and CDR2 SVGAGI. V lost 6 bases to trimming and J lost 9 bases; unmatched junction nucleotides: 3. CDR3 DNA: TGTGCCAGCAGCCGGGACAGGGCTTCACCCCTCCACTTT. Its translation is CASSRDRASPLHF.

The chain has TRBV28 and TRBJ2-7; no firm D call. Germline lookup yields CDR1 MDHEN and CDR2 SYDVKM. Trimming removed 4 bases from V and 5 bases from J, with 12 bases in between. This CDR3 has 13 amino acids. The CDR3 loop reads CASSSPAWDEQYF. The DNA for the CDR3 is TGTGCCAGCAGTTCTCCGGCTTGGGACGAGCAGTACTTC.

J is TRBJ1-1 and V is TRBV20-1, with D uncertain. The CDR3 loop spans 11 amino acids. The germline CDR1 and CDR2 sequences are DFQATT and SNEGSKA (reference sequence). V gave up 7 bases and J gave up 2 bases, with 8 bases separating them. CDR3 region: CSGATNTEAFF. The CDR3 nucleotides read TGCAGTGGTGCGACTAACACTGAAGCTTTCTTT.

This clone was detected only once. The rearrangement uses TRBV7-6 and TRBJ2-7; 8 nucleotides line up with TRBD2. Germline assignment: CDR1 SGHVS and CDR2 FNYEAQ. After removal of 2 bases from V and 1 base from J, the junction contained 19 bases not matched to a gene. CDR3 length: 20 amino acids. CDR3 amino acids: CASSLRQSEGAGGRSYEQYF. In nucleotides, the CDR3 is TGTGCCAGCAGCTTACGGCAGAGCGAGGGAGCCGGCGGGAGGTCCTACGAGCAGTACTTC.

This rearrangement joins TRBV6-1 to TRBJ1-3; 7 bases agree with TRBD1. Germline trimming cut 3 bases from V and 0 bases from J; bases unmatched to any gene: 8. The germline CDR1 and CDR2 sequences are MNHNS and SASEGT. CDR3 length: 17 amino acids. CDR3 in DNA: TGTGCCAGCAGTGACGCCCGAGGGACAGACTCTGGAAACACCATATATTTT. This translates into CASSDARGTDSGNTIYF.

This clone came up a few times. At one end the junction does not follow the germline gene, possibly because of a read error. The chain is built from TRBV7-8 and TRBJ1-1, with 7 positions matching TRBD1. The CDR3 length is 14 residues. CDR1 is SGHVS and CDR2 is FQNEAQ in the germline V gene. CDR3 in amino acids: CASSHPGGFADAFF. CDR3 nucleotides: TGTGCCAGCAGCCACCCAGGGGGATTTGCTGACGCTTTCTTT.

The chain links TRBV7-9 to TRBJ1-1; D call uncertain. Germline CDR1 is SEHNR and CDR2 is FQNEAQ (reference sequence). Trimming left V 2 bases short and J 1 base short, with 8 bases between. The CDR3 loop spans 14 amino acids. The CDR3 loop is CASSLSGGNTEAFF. CDR3 coding DNA: TGTGCCAGCAGCTTAAGTGGAGGGAACACTGAAGCTTTCTTT. The full variable domain, its missing parts supplied by reference TRBV7-9 and TRBJ1-1, is DTGVSQNPRHKITKRGQNVTFRCDPISEHNRLYWYRQTLGQGPEFLTYFQNEAQLEKSRLLSDRFSAERPKGSFSTLEIQRTEQGDSAMYLCASSLSGGNTEAFFGQGTRLTVV.

The rearrangement joins TRBV30 to TRBJ1-1, with D possibly TRBD1 on 5 matching bases. Germline V gene lookup returns CDR1 GTSNPN and CDR2 SVGIG (reference sequence). With 3 bases removed from V and 3 bases from J, the gap between germline ends came to 11 bases. The length of the CDR3 is 13 residues. The CDR3 bases are TGTGCCTGGAGCCCACGCAGGGACACTGAAGCTTTCTTT. This codes for CAWSPRRDTEAFF.

This chain uses TRBV7-9 with TRBJ2-5; D remains ambiguous. V gave up 5 bases and J gave up 2 bases, with 6 bases separating them. Looked up from germline, CDR1 is SEHNR and CDR2 is FQNEAQ (reference sequence). The CDR3 is made up of 12 amino acids. The chain's CDR3 is CASSRPQETQYF. In nucleotides, the CDR3 is TGTGCCAGCAGCCGACCTCAAGAGACCCAGTACTTC.

This sequence joins TRBV30 and TRBJ1-2, with no clear D. CDR1 and CDR2 from the germline V gene are GTSNPN and SVGIG (reference sequence). CDR3 length: 13 residues. Trimming pared 2 bases from V and 4 bases from J, leaving 11 bases between. The CDR3 reads CAWSTSGRYGYTF. Here the CDR3 DNA reads TGTGCCTGGAGTACCTCAGGCCGCTATGGCTACACCTTC. Complete variable domain (other parts from reference TRBV30 and TRBJ1-2): SQTIHQWPATLVQPVGSPLSLECTVEGTSNPNLYWYRQAAGRGLQLLFYSVGIGQISSEVPQNLSASRPQDRQFILSSKKLLLSDSGFYLCAWSTSGRYGYTFGSGTRLTVV.

The J gene is TRBJ1-4, the V gene TRBV18; D uncertain. The CDR3 spans 13 residues. The V gene lost 4 bases and the J gene lost 8 bases, with 11 bases spanning the gap. Germline V lookup: CDR1 KGHSH, CDR2 LQKENI. This CDR3 reads CASSLRVEEKLFF. DNA of the CDR3: TGTGCCAGCTCACTTAGGGTGGAGGAAAAACTGTTTTTT.

There are a few counts of this clone. The chain links TRBV7-2 to TRBJ2-7; D is unresolved. Germline V gene data show CDR1 as SGHTA and CDR2 as FQGNSA. The CDR3 totals 13 residues. Trimming removed 8 bases from V and 4 bases from J, with 15 bases in between. The CDR3 loop is CASGKGGLYEQYF. The CDR3 DNA follows: TGTGCCAGCGGGAAGGGCGGATTATACGAGCAGTACTTC.

The chain joins TRBV6-5 to TRBJ1-5, with D unclear. The V end was cut by 2 bases, the J end by 4 bases, with 3 bases between. Per germline, CDR1 MNHEY and CDR2 SVGAGI. This CDR3 spans 12 amino acids. The DNA for the CDR3 is TGTGCCAGCAGTTACGAAAATCAGCCCCAGCATTTT. This sequence encodes CASSYENQPQHF.

V is TRBV4-3 and J is TRBJ1-4; 7 nucleotides agree with TRBD1. The J segment lost 0 bases and the V segment lost 0 bases, leaving 10 bases of the junction unmatched. This CDR3 contains 19 residues. Germline CDR1 is LGHNA and CDR2 is YSLEER. The CDR3 sequence is CASSQDLVVQGATNEKLFF. In DNA, the CDR3 is TGCGCCAGCAGCCAAGATCTCGTTGTTCAGGGGGCAACTAATGAAAAACTGTTTTTT.

V and J are TRBV7-2 and TRBJ2-3; TRBD2 matches at 8 bases. The CDR3 loop spans 19 amino acids. J lost 1 base, V lost 1 base, and 13 bases had no gene match. Germline V gene sequence: CDR1 SGHTA, CDR2 FQGNSA. The CDR3 is CASSLDYPGTRFGTDTQYF. Written as DNA, the CDR3 is TGTGCCAGCAGCTTAGACTATCCCGGGACTAGGTTTGGCACAGATACGCAGTATTTT.

J is TRBJ2-2 and V is TRBV30; 10 positions agree with TRBD2. V lost 0 bases, J lost 7 bases, and 8 bases stayed unmatched. Per germline, CDR1 GTSNPN and CDR2 SVGIG (reference sequence). The CDR3 is 16 amino acids. The CDR3 region has the DNA TGTGCCTGGAGTGTACGACGGCTAGCGGGAGACGGGGAGCTGTTTTTT. It specifies CAWSVRRLAGDGELFF.

The rearrangement joins TRBV9 to TRBJ1-2; no reliable D call. This CDR3 is built from 13 residues. Trimming left V 1 base short and J 6 bases short, with 10 bases between. In germline, CDR1 is SGDLS, CDR2 YYNGEE. The CDR3 bases are TGTGCCAGCAGCGTACCTCCGGGGAATGGCTACACCTTC. This sequence encodes CASSVPPGNGYTF. Using reference TRBV9 and TRBJ1-2 for the parts outside the CDR3, the full variable domain is DSGVTQTPKHLITATGQRVTLRCSPRSGDLSVYWYQQSLDQGLQFLIQYYNGEERAKGNILERFSAQQFPDLHSELNLSSLELGDSALYFCASSVPPGNGYTFGSGTRLTVV.

The chain uses TRBV9 and TRBJ1-2, with D perhaps TRBD1 (5 bases). Germline-derived CDR1 and CDR2 are SGDLS and YYNGEE. This CDR3 has 14 amino acids. V was cut by 0 bases and J by 6 bases, with 12 bases left in between. The CDR3: CASSVAYRRDGYTF. CDR3 in DNA: TGTGCCAGCAGCGTAGCTTACAGGAGGGATGGCTACACCTTC.

V and J are TRBV28 and TRBJ1-1, with a possible D match to TRBD1 (6 bases). The V and J ends lost 0 bases and 4 bases respectively, with 18 bases between them. The germline V gene has CDR1 MDHEN and CDR2 SYDVKM. The CDR3 is made up of 17 amino acids. CDR3 in amino acids: CASSLWAVTGTGTEAFF. The DNA of the CDR3 is TGTGCCAGCAGTTTATGGGCCGTAACAGGGACGGGCACTGAAGCTTTCTTT.

V is TRBV7-9 and J is TRBJ2-7; D uncertain. This CDR3 contains 11 residues. V was trimmed by 6 bases and J by 6 bases, leaving 9 bases between them. Germline V gene lookup returns CDR1 SEHNR and CDR2 FQNEAQ (reference sequence). The CDR3 here is CASSERGEQYF. DNA for the CDR3: TGTGCCAGCAGTGAAAGAGGCGAGCAGTACTTC.

The genes are TRBV5-5 and TRBJ2-1, with D perhaps TRBD2 (6 bases). This CDR3 has 15 residues. CDR1 and CDR2 (germline): SGHKS, YYEKEE (reference sequence). With 5 bases removed from V and 2 bases from J, the gap between germline ends came to 14 bases. The CDR3 loop is CASSPLARTYNEQFF. CDR3 DNA sequence: TGTGCCAGCAGTCCACTAGCCCGGACCTACAATGAGCAGTTCTTC. Combining the CDR3 with reference TRBV5-5 and TRBJ2-1 gives the whole variable domain DAGVTQSPTHLIKTRGQQVTLRCSPISGHKSVSWYQQVLGQGPQFIFQYYEKEERGRGNFPDRFSARQFPNYSSELNVNALLLGDSALYLCASSPLARTYNEQFFGPGTRLTVL.